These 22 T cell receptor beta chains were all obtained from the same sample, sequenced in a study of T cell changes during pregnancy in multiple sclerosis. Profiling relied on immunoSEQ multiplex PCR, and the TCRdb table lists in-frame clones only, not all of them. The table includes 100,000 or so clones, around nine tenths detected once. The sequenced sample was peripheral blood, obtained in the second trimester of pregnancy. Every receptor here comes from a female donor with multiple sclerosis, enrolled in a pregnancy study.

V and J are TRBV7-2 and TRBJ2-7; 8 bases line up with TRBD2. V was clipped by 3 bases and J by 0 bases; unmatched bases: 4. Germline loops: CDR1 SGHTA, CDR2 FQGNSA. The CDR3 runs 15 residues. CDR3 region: CASSFSGISSYEQYF. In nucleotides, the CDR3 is TGTGCCAGCAGCTTTAGCGGGATTAGCTCCTACGAGCAGTACTTC.

The CDR3 bases are TGTGCCAGCTCACCCAGGACTAGCGGGAGGGCTTACAATGAGCAGTTCTTC. This translates into CASSPRTSGRAYNEQFF. The chain is built from TRBV18 and TRBJ2-1, with TRBD2 identical over 15 bases. The junction had 4 bases not matched to a gene; V was cut back by 3 bases and J by 4 bases. Germline CDR1 and CDR2: KGHSH and LQKENI. The CDR3 totals 17 residues.

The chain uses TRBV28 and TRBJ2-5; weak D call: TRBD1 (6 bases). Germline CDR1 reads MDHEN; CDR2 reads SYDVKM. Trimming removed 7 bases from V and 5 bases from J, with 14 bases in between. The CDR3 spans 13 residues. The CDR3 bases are TGTGCCAGCACAGCTACAGGGTCCGAGACCCAGTACTTC. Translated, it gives CASTATGSETQYF.

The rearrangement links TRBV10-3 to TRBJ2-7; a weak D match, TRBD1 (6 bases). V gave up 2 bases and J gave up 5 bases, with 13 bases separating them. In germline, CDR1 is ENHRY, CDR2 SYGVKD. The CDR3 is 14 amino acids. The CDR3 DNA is TGTGCCATCAGTGAGACGGGACACCCGGACGAGCAGTACTTC. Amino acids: CAISETGHPDEQYF.

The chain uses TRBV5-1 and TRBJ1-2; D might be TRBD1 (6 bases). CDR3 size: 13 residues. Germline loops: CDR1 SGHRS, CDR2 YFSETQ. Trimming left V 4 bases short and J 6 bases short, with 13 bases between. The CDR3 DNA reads TGCGCCAGCAGCAGGGACACCTCCCATGGCTACACCTTC. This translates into CASSRDTSHGYTF.

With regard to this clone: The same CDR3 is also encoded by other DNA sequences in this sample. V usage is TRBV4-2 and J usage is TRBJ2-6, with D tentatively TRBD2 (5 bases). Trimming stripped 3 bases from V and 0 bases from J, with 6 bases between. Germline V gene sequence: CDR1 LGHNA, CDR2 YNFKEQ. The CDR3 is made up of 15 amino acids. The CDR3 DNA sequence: TGTGCCAGCAGCCAGAGGGTCTCTGGGGCCAACGTCCTGACTTTC. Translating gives CASSQRVSGANVLTF.

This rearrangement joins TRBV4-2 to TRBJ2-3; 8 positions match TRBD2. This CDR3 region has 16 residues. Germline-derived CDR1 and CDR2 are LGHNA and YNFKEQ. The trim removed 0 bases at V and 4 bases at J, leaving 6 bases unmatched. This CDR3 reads CASSQEPGGGPDTQYF. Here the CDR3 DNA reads TGTGCCAGCAGCCAAGAGCCGGGGGGGGGCCCAGATACGCAGTATTTT.

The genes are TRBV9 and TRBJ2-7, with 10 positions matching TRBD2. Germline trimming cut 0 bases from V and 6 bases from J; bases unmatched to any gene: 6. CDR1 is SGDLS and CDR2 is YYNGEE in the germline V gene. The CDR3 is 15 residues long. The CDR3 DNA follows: TGTGCCAGCAGCGTAGGGACGGGACTAGCGATCGAGCAGTACTTC. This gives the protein CASSVGTGLAIEQYF.

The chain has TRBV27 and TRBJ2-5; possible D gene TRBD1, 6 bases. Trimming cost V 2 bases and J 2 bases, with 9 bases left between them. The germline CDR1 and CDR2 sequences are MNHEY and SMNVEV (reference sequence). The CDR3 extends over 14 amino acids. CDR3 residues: CASSLGQSQETQYF. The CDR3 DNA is TGTGCCAGCAGTTTAGGACAGAGTCAAGAGACCCAGTACTTC.

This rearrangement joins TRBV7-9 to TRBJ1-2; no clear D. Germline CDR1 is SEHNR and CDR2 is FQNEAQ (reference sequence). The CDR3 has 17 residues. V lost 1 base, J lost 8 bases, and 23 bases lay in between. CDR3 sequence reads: CASSLVVGGDSYGGYTF. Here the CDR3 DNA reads TGTGCCAGCAGCTTAGTGGTTGGCGGGGATTCCTACGGGGGCTACACCTTC.

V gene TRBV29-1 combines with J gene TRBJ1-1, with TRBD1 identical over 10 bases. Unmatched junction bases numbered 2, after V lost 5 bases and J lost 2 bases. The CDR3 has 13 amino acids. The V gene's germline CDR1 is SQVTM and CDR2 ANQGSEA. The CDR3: CSVRQGANTEAFF. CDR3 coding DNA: TGCAGCGTTCGACAGGGGGCCAACACTGAAGCTTTCTTT.

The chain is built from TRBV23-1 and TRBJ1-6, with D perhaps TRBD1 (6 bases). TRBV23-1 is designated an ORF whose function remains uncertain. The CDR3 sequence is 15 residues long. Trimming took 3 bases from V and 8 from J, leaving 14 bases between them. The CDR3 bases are TGCGCCAGCAGTCATTCGACAGGCCCGCATTCACCCCTCCACTTT. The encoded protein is CASSHSTGPHSPLHF.

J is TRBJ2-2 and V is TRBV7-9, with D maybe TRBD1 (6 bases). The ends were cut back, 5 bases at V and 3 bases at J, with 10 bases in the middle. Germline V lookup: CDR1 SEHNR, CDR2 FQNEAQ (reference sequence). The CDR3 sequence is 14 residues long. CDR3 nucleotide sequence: TGTGCCAGCAGCCCCGGGACATACACCGGGGAGCTGTTTTTT. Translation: CASSPGTYTGELFF. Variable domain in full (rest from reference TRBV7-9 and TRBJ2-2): DTGVSQNPRHKITKRGQNVTFRCDPISEHNRLYWYRQTLGQGPEFLTYFQNEAQLEKSRLLSDRFSAERPKGSFSTLEIQRTEQGDSAMYLCASSPGTYTGELFFGEGSRLTVL.

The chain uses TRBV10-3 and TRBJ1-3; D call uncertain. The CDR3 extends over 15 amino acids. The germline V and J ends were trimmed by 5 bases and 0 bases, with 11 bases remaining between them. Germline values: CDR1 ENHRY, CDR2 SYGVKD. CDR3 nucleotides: TGTGCCATCAGTCTAATGCCTGACTCTGGAAACACCATATATTTT. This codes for CAISLMPDSGNTIYF.

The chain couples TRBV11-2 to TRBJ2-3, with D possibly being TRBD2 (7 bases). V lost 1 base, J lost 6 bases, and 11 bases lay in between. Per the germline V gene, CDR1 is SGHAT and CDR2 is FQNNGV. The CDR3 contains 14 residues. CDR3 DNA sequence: TGTGCCAGCAGCTTAGGAGAGGGGGGGGATACGCAGTATTTT. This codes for CASSLGEGGDTQYF.

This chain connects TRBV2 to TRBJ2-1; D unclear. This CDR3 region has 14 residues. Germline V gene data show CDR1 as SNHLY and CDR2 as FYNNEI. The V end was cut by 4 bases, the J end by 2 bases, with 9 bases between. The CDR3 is CASSARAPYNEQFF. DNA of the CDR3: TGTGCCAGCAGTGCCCGAGCACCCTACAATGAGCAGTTCTTC.

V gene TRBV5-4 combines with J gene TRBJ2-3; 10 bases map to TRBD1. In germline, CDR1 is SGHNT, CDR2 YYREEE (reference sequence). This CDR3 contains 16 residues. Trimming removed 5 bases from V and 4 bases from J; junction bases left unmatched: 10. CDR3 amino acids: CASSDPRDRGPDTQYF. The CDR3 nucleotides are TGTGCCAGCAGTGATCCCCGGGACAGGGGTCCAGATACGCAGTATTTT.

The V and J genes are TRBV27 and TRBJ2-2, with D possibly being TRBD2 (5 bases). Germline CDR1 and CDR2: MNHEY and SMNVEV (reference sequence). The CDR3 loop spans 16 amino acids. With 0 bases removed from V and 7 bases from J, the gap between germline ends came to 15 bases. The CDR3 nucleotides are TGTGCCAGCAGTTTATCGCTCGGGGTGGAGCACGGGGAGCTGTTTTTT. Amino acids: CASSLSLGVEHGELFF.

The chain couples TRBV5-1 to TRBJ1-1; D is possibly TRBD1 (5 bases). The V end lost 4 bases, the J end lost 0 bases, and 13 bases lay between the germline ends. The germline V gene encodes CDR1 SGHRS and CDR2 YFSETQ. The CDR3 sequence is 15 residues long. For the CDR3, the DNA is TGCGCCAGCAGCGGGACCGGGACTCTGAACACTGAAGCTTTCTTT. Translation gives CASSGTGTLNTEAFF.

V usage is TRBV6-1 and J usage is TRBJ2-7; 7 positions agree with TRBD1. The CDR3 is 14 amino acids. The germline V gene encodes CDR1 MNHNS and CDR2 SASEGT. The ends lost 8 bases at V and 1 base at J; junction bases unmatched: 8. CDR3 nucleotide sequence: TGTGCCAGCGGCAGGGGGTTCGGATCCTACGAGCAGTACTTC. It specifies CASGRGFGSYEQYF.

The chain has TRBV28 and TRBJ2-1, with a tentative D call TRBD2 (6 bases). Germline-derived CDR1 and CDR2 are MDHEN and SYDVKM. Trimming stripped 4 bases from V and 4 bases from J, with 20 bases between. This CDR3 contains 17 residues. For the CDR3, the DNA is TGTGCCAGCAGTTCTCCGTGGGGCGGAGGGCTATACAATGAGCAGTTCTTC. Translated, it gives CASSSPWGGGLYNEQFF.

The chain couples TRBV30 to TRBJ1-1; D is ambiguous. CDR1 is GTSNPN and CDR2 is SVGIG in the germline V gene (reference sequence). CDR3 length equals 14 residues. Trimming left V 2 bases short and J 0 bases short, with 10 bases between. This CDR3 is CAWSLGPMNTEAFF. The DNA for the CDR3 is TGTGCCTGGAGTCTTGGGCCGATGAACACTGAAGCTTTCTTT.